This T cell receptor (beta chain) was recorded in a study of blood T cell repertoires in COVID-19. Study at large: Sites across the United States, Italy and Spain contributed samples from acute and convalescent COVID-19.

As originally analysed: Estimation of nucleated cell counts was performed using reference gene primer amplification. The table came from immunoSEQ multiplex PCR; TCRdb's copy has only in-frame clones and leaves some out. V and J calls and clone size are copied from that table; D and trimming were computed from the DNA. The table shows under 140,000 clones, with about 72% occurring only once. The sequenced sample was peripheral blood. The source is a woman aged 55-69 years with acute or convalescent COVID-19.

The CDR3 reads CASSPGWGGAFSYEQYF. In DNA form, the CDR3 reads TGTGCCAGCAGCCCGGGCTGGGGGGGGGCATTCTCCTACGAGCAGTACTTC. V usage is TRBV7-2 and J usage is TRBJ2-7, with a possible D match to TRBD2 (7 bases). Germline values: CDR1 SGHTA, CDR2 FQGNSA. V was pared by 5 bases and J by 0 bases, with 20 bases between. There are 17 residues in the CDR3.